The T cell receptor (beta chain) under discussion was sequenced for a study of shared clonotypes between healthy human individuals. For the study at large: Plates per donor: three CD4 naive, three CD4 memory, two CD8 naive, one CD8 memory. Whole-study results and caveats: Few donors limited the genetic and exposure-history diversity represented. Rarefaction curves obtained for sorted subsets showed sequencing incomplete despite large depth. Investigators collected only blood, and repertoires in tissues likely differ.

TCRdb keeps only in-frame clones here, not all; method: immunoSEQ multiplex PCR. Here the sample spans hundreds of thousands of clones, around 95% being singletons. Germline loops: CDR1 LNHDA, CDR2 SQIVND (reference sequence). This CDR3 is built from 12 residues. V was cut by 1 base and J by 9 bases, with 7 bases left in between. Worth noting for this clone: Its antigen is as yet unknown.

It was CD45RO-negative cells, positively selected for CCR7, that made up naive CD8 cells, with terminally differentiated effector memory CD45RA+ cells excluded. The clonotype comes from a woman aged 25 to 39 in good health. The specimen was naive CD8+ T cells sorted from blood. This chain links TRBV19 with TRBJ2-1; perhaps TRBD1 as D (5 bases). CDR3 nucleotides: TGTGCCAGTAGTATAGGGGGCGGTGAGCAGTTCTTC. Translation: CASSIGGGEQFF.